This entry describes one TCR beta chain. The sample originates from a study of Ad26.COV2.S vaccination and SARS-CoV-2 variants. Study summary: Enrollment placed the donor in the COV1001 Ad26.COV2.S trial arm.

The assay was immunoSEQ multiplex PCR, and TCRdb's table has in-frame clones only and misses some. The sample carries a few hundred thousand clones, about four fifths recorded once. CDR3 length: 16 amino acids. Germline assignment: CDR1 SGHVS and CDR2 FQNEAQ. Trimming took 4 bases from V and 3 from J; bases not matched to a gene: 12. Treatment: some 20 received Ad26.COV2.S at low or high dose, single or two shots; roughly 5 received placebo; per-sample allocation not given. Day 63 following the first vaccine or placebo injection was when the samples were taken. This TCR derives from a person between 18 and 60 years old who received the Ad26.COV2.S COVID-19 vaccine or a placebo. The starting material was peripheral blood, obtained in a trial of Ad26.COV2.S vaccine versus placebo. The chain couples TRBV7-8 to TRBJ2-7; 7 nucleotides match TRBD1. The CDR3 reads CASSSSDRARSYEQYF. The CDR3, as DNA: TGTGCCAGCAGCTCCTCCGACAGGGCCCGGAGCTACGAGCAGTACTTC.